The rows below give T cell receptor beta chains drawn from one sample of a study of CD8 T cell repertoires and HIV-1 epitope variants. Profiling relied on immunoSEQ multiplex PCR, and the TCRdb table lists in-frame clones only, not all of them. The sample carries 90,000 or so clones, roughly 77% recorded once. The specimen sequenced was uncultured baseline CD8+ T cells from peripheral blood mononuclear cells (PBMCs). These receptors all come from a male donor with HIV. The conserved cysteine and the conserved F or W are not part of the CDR3 here. Size is omitted from some rows. Given values are once, few, many or a class for expanded clones.

TRBV18	few	TRBJ1-1	ASSPRNTEAF
TRBV4-2	once	TRBJ1-1	ASSQKNTEAF
TRBV6-1	.	TRBJ1-2	ASSAWTGAFNYGYT
TRBV28	few	TRBJ1-2	ASSLYPPDLNYGYT
TRBV2	.	TRBJ1-4	ASSDWAGGSDNEKLF
TRBV21-1	.	TRBJ1-6	ASSSRDSDNSPLH
TRBV15	.	TRBJ2-7	ATSIRGRFHEQY
TRBV28	.	TRBJ2-7	ASSLQTSFYEQY
TRBV28	few	TRBJ1-6	ASSSDRRVRESPLH
TRBV9	.	TRBJ2-7	ASSVGGDYYSYEQY
TRBV7-6	few	TRBJ2-5	ASSLFGQGIETQY
TRBV10-2	.	TRBJ2-1	ASKEGGPWNEQF
TRBV7-2	.	TRBJ2-5	ASSLVRPQETQY
TRBV6-5	.	TRBJ1-2	ASITQGASGGYT
TRBV28	once	TRBJ1-5	ATNPPGDYAAGYLSAQH
TRBV6-1	.	TRBJ1-3	ASSQEPMTDYFSGNTIY
TRBV7-3	.	TRBJ2-4	ASSLGTRNIQY
TRBV27	.	TRBJ2-7	ASSSRTGSYEQY
TRBV19	.	TRBJ1-1	ASGRVTEAF
TRBV6-1	.	TRBJ1-4	ASSVFGEKLF
TRBV30	.	TRBJ1-1	AWRDSGAEAF
TRBV9	.	TRBJ2-1	ASSVVGWTGGVKDEQF
TRBV14	.	TRBJ1-1	ASSRRGQGQGNTEAF
TRBV18	.	TRBJ1-3	ASSPTDSGNTIY
TRBV28	many	TRBJ2-5	ASSLFGLAGRSETQY
TRBV18	.	TRBJ1-5	ASSSGEVGNQPQH
TRBV19	few	TRBJ1-1	ASSARRGAEAF
TRBV18	.	TRBJ2-1	ASSPLGLAGRGQF
TRBV19	few	TRBJ2-5	ASSIVGVETQY
TRBV28	.	TRBJ2-1	ASLTGYNEQF
TRBV5-1	.	TRBJ2-5	ASSAGLEYETQY
TRBV19	few	TRBJ2-4	ASSIYGGGTYIQY
TRBV30	.	TRBJ2-6	AWRLRQRRSGANVLT
TRBV4-1	.	TRBJ2-3	ASSQGRMGQGAGDTQY
TRBV9	.	TRBJ2-5	ASSVDPQETQY
TRBV7-9	many	TRBJ1-2	ASSLDLTSGEGYT
TRBV10-3	.	TRBJ1-6	ATQQGGNSPLH
TRBV4-3	.	TRBJ2-2	ASSHSDRNTGELF
TRBV9	once	TRBJ2-3	ASSVGLLAFPGREDTQY
TRBV6-5	.	TRBJ1-2	ASSSQGALYGYT
TRBV28	.	TRBJ1-2	ASSFIGLSQGAGHGYT
TRBV10-3	few	TRBJ2-3	AISGVFTDTQY
TRBV11-2	few	TRBJ1-4	ASSTLTTNEKLF
TRBV5-1	.	TRBJ2-7	ASSPGAGSSYEQY
TRBV9	few	TRBJ2-5	ASSPTSTSGIGETQY
TRBV30	.	TRBJ1-6	AWRDRGVSPLH
TRBV19	.	TRBJ1-1	ASTKGPKGNTEAF
TRBV9	.	TRBJ2-7	ASSVAGRVSDEQY
TRBV7-2	.	TRBJ2-5	ASSLDETQY
TRBV29-1	.	TRBJ1-2	SVGGTIDGYT
TRBV29-1	.	TRBJ2-1	SQLAPGLSNEQF
TRBV7-8	.	TRBJ2-1	ASSFRPAYVGEQF
TRBV6-1	.	TRBJ2-3	ASSEGTSGRTDTQY
TRBV15	.	TRBJ1-1	ATSRWTGGGTEAF
TRBV5-1	few	TRBJ2-1	ASSPLSAGGPYNEQF
TRBV2	.	TRBJ1-4	ASRGAGGGATNEKLF